The 27 T cell receptor beta chains reported below all come from one sample, sequenced in a study of cytomegalovirus exposure and HLA in healthy donors. The PCR employed 60 Vbeta primers together with 13 Jbeta primers. Only in-frame clones appear in the TCRdb table, and some are missing; sequencing was by immunoSEQ multiplex PCR. The sample carries approximately 120,000 clones, 74% recorded once. The sequenced material came from PBMCs. The source is a human donor in good health.

The chain couples TRBV6-1 to TRBJ2-5; tentative D call: TRBD2 (5 bases). With 2 bases removed from V and 3 bases from J, the gap between germline ends came to 7 bases. The length of the CDR3 is 13 residues. Germline V gene sequence: CDR1 MNHNS, CDR2 SASEGT. The CDR3 DNA sequence: TGTGCCAGCAGTGAATTCGGGGAAGAGACCCAGTACTTC. It encodes CASSEFGEETQYF.

The chain links TRBV28 to TRBJ2-7; 12 bases line up with TRBD2. This CDR3 region has 14 residues. V was pared by 3 bases and J by 6 bases, with 3 bases of the junction left unmatched. Germline V CDR1 and CDR2: MDHEN, SYDVKM. The CDR3 region has the DNA TGTGCCAGCAGTTTTCTAGCGGGAGGGTCCGAGCAGTACTTC. Its protein product is CASSFLAGGSEQYF.

The chain combines TRBV13 with TRBJ1-6; D is unclear. This CDR3 is built from 15 residues. Germline values: CDR1 PRHDT, CDR2 FYEKMQ (reference sequence). Trimming pared 4 bases from V and 11 bases from J, leaving 18 bases between. The CDR3 nucleotides read TGTGCCAGCAGCTCCTCGAGCTCAGGTTTGCCACCCCTCCACTTT. As protein: CASSSSSSGLPPLHF.

For this clone: The conserved closing phenylalanine or tryptophan is absent in this CDR3, likely reflecting a read error. This sequence joins TRBV5-1 and TRBJ2-3; TRBD1 is a possible D gene (6 bases). This CDR3 has 14 residues. V lost 4 bases and J lost 1, with 10 bases in between. Germline-derived CDR1 and CDR2 are SGHRS and YFSETQ. The CDR3 reads CASSRSGGTDTQYL. In DNA form, the CDR3 reads TGCGCCAGCAGCCGATCAGGGGGCACAGATACGCAGTATCTT.

In its sample, this clone was seen a few times. This chain links TRBV19 with TRBJ1-5; D not resolved. CDR1 is LNHDA and CDR2 is SQIVND in the germline V gene (reference sequence). Trimming pared 5 bases from V and 2 bases from J, leaving 4 bases between. This CDR3 is built from 12 residues. The CDR3 loop is CASSSGNQPQHF. In nucleotides, the CDR3 is TGTGCCAGTAGTTCTGGCAATCAGCCCCAGCATTTT. The full variable domain, completed using reference TRBV19 and TRBJ1-5, is DGGITQSPKYLFRKEGQNVTLSCEQNLNHDAMYWYRQDPGQGLRLIYYSQIVNDFQKGDIAEGYSVSREKKESFPLTVTSAQKNPTAFYLCASSSGNQPQHFGDGTRLSIL.

CDR3 region: CASSSNSFNEKLFF. CDR3 in DNA: TGTGCCAGCAGTTCGAACAGTTTTAATGAAAAACTGTTTTTT. V usage is TRBV28 and J usage is TRBJ1-4, with D uncertain. Germline CDR1 MDHEN, CDR2 SYDVKM. The CDR3 covers 14 residues. V was trimmed by 4 bases and J by 4 bases, leaving 10 bases between them. Variable domain in full (rest from reference TRBV28 and TRBJ1-4): DVKVTQSSRYLVKRTGEKVFLECVQDMDHENMFWYRQDPGLGLRLIYFSYDVKMKEKGDIPEGYSVSREKKERFSLILESASTNQTSMYLCASSSNSFNEKLFFGSGTQLSVL.

The chain has TRBV4-2 and TRBJ2-2; 10 bases are shared with TRBD1. Trimming took 6 bases from V and 7 from J; bases not matched to a gene: 8. Germline V CDR1 and CDR2: LGHNA, YNFKEQ. The CDR3 sequence is 15 residues long. CDR3: CASSGTGDKDGELFF. Here the CDR3 DNA reads TGTGCCAGCAGTGGGACAGGGGATAAAGACGGGGAGCTGTTTTTT.

This rearrangement joins TRBV7-9 to TRBJ2-1; tentative D call: TRBD1 (6 bases). V was shortened by 4 bases and J by 4 bases, with 8 bases between the two germline ends. CDR1 SEHNR and CDR2 FQNEAQ come from the germline V gene (reference sequence). This CDR3 comprises 13 residues. CDR3: CASSSQGYNEQFF. DNA for the CDR3: TGTGCCAGCAGCTCACAGGGTTACAATGAGCAGTTCTTC.

The chain combines TRBV5-4 with TRBJ2-5, with a tentative D call TRBD1 (5 bases). The germline V gene has CDR1 SGHNT and CDR2 YYREEE (reference sequence). V lost 4 bases and J lost 1, with 14 bases in between. The CDR3 extends over 15 amino acids. This CDR3 reads CASSDPRVSQETQYF. The DNA of the CDR3 is TGTGCCAGCAGCGACCCCAGGGTAAGCCAAGAGACCCAGTACTTC.

This sequence joins TRBV5-1 and TRBJ1-2; TRBD1 agrees at 10 bases. The CDR3 has 15 amino acids. In germline, CDR1 is SGHRS, CDR2 YFSETQ. With V trimmed by 2 bases and J by 6 bases, 7 bases remained unmatched. The DNA of the CDR3 is TGCGCCAGCAGCTTAAGACAGGGGGCGACCGATGGCTACACCTTC. Its translation is CASSLRQGATDGYTF. Full variable domain (remainder filled in from reference TRBV5-1 and TRBJ1-2): KAGVTQTPRYLIKTRGQQVTLSCSPISGHRSVSWYQQTPGQGLQFLFEYFSETQRNKGNFPGRFSGRQFSNSRSEMNVSTLELGDSALYLCASSLRQGATDGYTFGSGTRLTVV.

The chain combines TRBV28 with TRBJ1-4; D may be TRBD1 (6 bases). Germline V gene data show CDR1 as MDHEN and CDR2 as SYDVKM. V dropped 3 bases and J dropped 8 bases, with 13 bases sitting between them. This CDR3 comprises 14 residues. The CDR3 DNA is TGTGCCAGCAGTTTCGGGCAGGGGAACGAAAAACTGTTTTTT. Encoded protein: CASSFGQGNEKLFF.

The rearrangement joins TRBV30 to TRBJ1-6; 7 bases are shared with TRBD1. Germline lookup yields CDR1 GTSNPN and CDR2 SVGIG (reference sequence). The CDR3 extends over 16 amino acids. V trimming: 6 bases; J trimming: 0 bases; junction bases outside the gene matches: 8. CDR3 sequence reads: CACLTGPSSYNSPLHF. In DNA form, the CDR3 reads TGTGCCTGTCTGACAGGGCCTAGCTCCTATAATTCACCCCTCCACTTT.

This chain links TRBV7-2 with TRBJ1-2; D not resolved. Trimming took 3 bases from V and 5 from J, leaving 19 bases between them. CDR3 size: 16 residues. Germline-derived CDR1 and CDR2 are SGHTA and FQGNSA. The CDR3 is CASSFSTGLADYGYTF. The CDR3 DNA follows: TGTGCCAGCAGCTTTAGTACGGGATTGGCGGATTATGGCTACACCTTC.

This clone was observed a single time. The chain uses TRBV15 and TRBJ2-3; 10 positions agree with TRBD2. V lost 5 bases and J lost 0; bases outside the gene matches: 8. Germline CDR1 LNHNV, CDR2 YYDKDF (reference sequence). This CDR3 is 17 amino acids long. The chain's CDR3 is CATSHYPSGGSTDTQYF. Here the CDR3 DNA reads TGTGCCACCAGCCACTACCCTAGCGGGGGTAGCACAGATACGCAGTATTTT.

V and J are TRBV7-2 and TRBJ1-1; 7 bases fit TRBD1. Germline CDR1 SGHTA, CDR2 FQGNSA. Losses at the gene ends were 5 bases for V and 0 bases for J; bases not matched to a gene: 3. There are 14 residues in the CDR3. The CDR3 spells CASSPQGVNTEAFF. DNA of the CDR3: TGTGCCAGCAGCCCTCAGGGGGTGAACACTGAAGCTTTCTTT.

V is TRBV19 and J is TRBJ2-1; 12 bases are a match to TRBD2. The V gene end was trimmed by 8 bases and the J gene end by 10 bases; junction bases not matched to a gene: 12. CDR1 and CDR2 from the germline V gene are LNHDA and SQIVND (reference sequence). The CDR3 consists of 15 residues. CDR3 sequence: CASLGTSGWGVEQFF. The CDR3 nucleotides are TGTGCCAGTCTGGGGACTAGCGGGTGGGGAGTGGAGCAGTTCTTC. The entire variable domain, with the rest obtained from reference TRBV19 and TRBJ2-1, is as follows: DGGITQSPKYLFRKEGQNVTLSCEQNLNHDAMYWYRQDPGQGLRLIYYSQIVNDFQKGDIAEGYSVSREKKESFPLTVTSAQKNPTAFYLCASLGTSGWGVEQFFGPGTRLTVL.

This chain joins TRBV5-4 and TRBJ1-6; TRBD1 agrees at 8 bases. Germline assignment: CDR1 SGHNT and CDR2 YYREEE (reference sequence). The length of the CDR3 is 15 residues. The V segment lost 4 bases and the J segment 8 bases; nucleotides outside the gene matches: 8. The CDR3 nucleotides read TGTGCCAGCAGCGGACAGGGAAGAGAATATTCACCCCTCCACTTT. Its protein product is CASSGQGREYSPLHF.

This chain connects TRBV2 to TRBJ2-7, with no clear D. V shed 6 bases and J shed 0 bases, with 12 bases lying between them. Germline lookup yields CDR1 SNHLY and CDR2 FYNNEI. The CDR3 runs 14 residues. CDR3 DNA sequence: TGTGCCAGCAGCCCCCAGGTTGCCTCCTACGAGCAGTACTTC. Its protein is CASSPQVASYEQYF.

This clone was picked up a small number of times. This chain connects TRBV6-5 to TRBJ2-1, with D possibly being TRBD2 (5 bases). Germline loops: CDR1 MNHEY, CDR2 SVGAGI. V was trimmed by 9 bases and J by 6 bases, leaving 18 bases between them. The CDR3 has 14 amino acids. The chain's CDR3 is CASKTGTSGNEQFF. The CDR3 nucleotides are TGTGCCAGTAAAACGGGAACTAGTGGCAATGAGCAGTTCTTC.

The chain combines TRBV19 with TRBJ1-4, with unresolved D. CDR3 size: 18 residues. Germline CDR1 and CDR2: LNHDA and SQIVND (reference sequence). Trimming took off 4 bases at V and 3 bases at J, with 21 bases between the two ends. CDR3 DNA: TGTGCCAGTAGTAATAGACACACGGCGCGTCAAGCTAATGAAAAACTGTTTTTT. It yields the protein CASSNRHTARQANEKLFF. Full variable domain (remainder filled in from reference TRBV19 and TRBJ1-4): DGGITQSPKYLFRKEGQNVTLSCEQNLNHDAMYWYRQDPGQGLRLIYYSQIVNDFQKGDIAEGYSVSREKKESFPLTVTSAQKNPTAFYLCASSNRHTARQANEKLFFGSGTQLSVL.

V and J are TRBV4-2 and TRBJ2-2, with unresolved D. The CDR3 loop spans 18 amino acids. Germline loops: CDR1 LGHNA, CDR2 YNFKEQ. The V end lost 0 bases, the J end lost 1 base, and 15 bases lay between the germline ends. The CDR3 here is CASSQEMRLWLNTGELFF. Here the CDR3 DNA reads TGTGCCAGCAGCCAAGAAATGCGACTGTGGTTGAACACCGGGGAGCTGTTTTTT.

The chain couples TRBV5-1 to TRBJ2-1, with TRBD2 as a possible D gene (5 bases). This CDR3 contains 12 residues. CDR1 is SGHRS and CDR2 is YFSETQ in the germline V gene. V dropped 3 bases and J dropped 8 bases, with 9 bases sitting between them. The CDR3 region has the DNA TGCGCCAGCAGCTCGACTATCCATGAGCAGTTCTTC. This gives the protein CASSSTIHEQFF.

This chain joins TRBV5-1 and TRBJ1-3; 7 bases agree with TRBD1. This CDR3 has 14 residues. Looked up from germline, CDR1 is SGHRS and CDR2 is YFSETQ. The J segment lost 2 bases and the V segment lost 4 bases, leaving 3 bases of the junction unmatched. CDR3 coding DNA: TGCGCCAGCAGCGGTGGGACAGCTGGAAACACCATATATTTT. It is translated as CASSGGTAGNTIYF.

This clone was seen just once. V and J are TRBV6-5 and TRBJ1-2, with D tentatively TRBD1 (5 bases). The V gene's germline CDR1 is MNHEY and CDR2 SVGAGI. The CDR3 length is 14 residues. Trimming shortened V by 7 bases and J by 6 bases, and 18 bases separated the two germline ends. The CDR3 region is CASTPSGRADGYTF. The CDR3 DNA reads TGTGCCAGCACTCCCTCGGGCAGGGCGGATGGCTACACCTTC.

V is TRBV6-5 and J is TRBJ2-7; TRBD1 agrees at 9 bases. Losses at the gene ends were 5 bases for V and 4 bases for J; bases not matched to a gene: 9. The CDR3 is 15 amino acids. The germline CDR1 and CDR2 sequences are MNHEY and SVGAGI. The CDR3 DNA sequence: TGTGCCAGCAGTCTAACCGGGACAGGGAATTACGAGCAGTACTTC. Translation: CASSLTGTGNYEQYF.

This clone came up a few times. This rearrangement joins TRBV5-1 to TRBJ2-7; a possible D gene is TRBD1 (5 bases). CDR1 is SGHRS, CDR2 YFSETQ, per germline. The V end lost 0 bases, the J end lost 4 bases, and 20 bases lay between the germline ends. The CDR3 contains 17 residues. This CDR3 is CASSLGGYDSLLYEQYF. DNA for the CDR3: TGCGCCAGCAGCTTGGGAGGCTACGACAGCTTGCTTTACGAGCAGTACTTC.

The chain links TRBV28 to TRBJ1-2; 8 bases are shared with TRBD1. The CDR3 covers 13 residues. J was trimmed by 4 bases and V by 5 bases; bases with no gene match: 3. Looked up from germline, CDR1 is MDHEN and CDR2 is SYDVKM. DNA for the CDR3: TGTGCCAGCAGTCCGGACAGGGTCTATGGCTACACCTTC. Its protein is CASSPDRVYGYTF.